These T cell receptor beta chains were read from a single sample in a study of OX40 agonist ivuxolimab in advanced cancers. The method was immunoSEQ multiplex PCR; TCRdb's version includes in-frame clones alone and lacks a portion of them. Of about 100,000 clones in the sample, roughly 90% were seen once. Source: CD4+ or CD8+ T cells sorted from blood, taken in a trial of the OX40 agonist ivuxolimab. Receptors originate from an adult with an advanced solid tumor such as melanoma, head and neck, liver or kidney cancer. The CDR3 runs from the conserved cysteine through the conserved F or W. D genes are given only for firm matches. The size of a clone is reported for some rows only, either as once, few or many, or as a class for expanded clones.

clone_size d_call j_call v_call cdr3_nt cdr3_aa
NA NA TRBJ2-5 TRBV18 TGTGCCAGCTCACCTTCAGAGGAGACCCAGTACTTC CASSPSEETQYF
NA NA TRBJ2-5 TRBV2 TGTGCCAGCAGTAGCGGACTTCAAGAGACCCAGTACTTC CASSSGLQETQYF
few NA TRBJ2-3 TRBV7-2 TGTGCCAGCAGCTTAGCGAAGACGGGTCCAGATACGCAGTATTTT CASSLAKTGPDTQYF
NA NA TRBJ2-2 TRBV4-3 TGCGCCAGCAGCCGAAACCGAGCGGGGAACACCGGGGAGCTGTTTTTT CASSRNRAGNTGELFF
once NA TRBJ2-6 TRBV15 TGTGCCACCAGCAGAGCGGGGGCTGGGGCCAACGTCCTGACTTTC CATSRAGAGANVLTF
once NA TRBJ2-1 TRBV6-1 TGTGCCAGCAGTAAAGCGGCTAGCTCCTACAATGAGCAGTTCTTC CASSKAASSYNEQFF
NA NA TRBJ2-4 TRBV15 TGTGCCACCAGCAGAGACCGACCCACACGGCAGAACTTC CATSRDRPTRQNF
NA TRBD1 TRBJ1-5 TRBV18 TGTGCCAGCTCAAACGTCGGGACAGGGGATCAGCCCCAGCATTTT CASSNVGTGDQPQHF
NA TRBD1 TRBJ2-6 TRBV5-1 TGCGCCAGCAGCTCCCAGGGGGTAGCAGGGGCCAACGTCCTGACTTTC CASSSQGVAGANVLTF
NA TRBD2 TRBJ2-3 TRBV7-3 TGTGCCAGCAGCTCCGGGACTAGCGGGAGATCCATGGCAGATACGCAGTATTTT CASSSGTSGRSMADTQYF
NA NA TRBJ2-1 TRBV7-3 TGTGCCAGCAGCTTAAGTGGGGGCCCCGGCAATGAGCAGTTCTTC CASSLSGGPGNEQFF
NA NA TRBJ1-5 TRBV4-1 TGCGCCAGCAGCCAAGATTCGGGGAGGGAGGGCAATCAGCCCCAGCATTTT CASSQDSGREGNQPQHF
NA TRBD1 TRBJ2-7 TRBV30 TGTGCCTGTTCCCCAGGGGGCATGTACGAGCAGTACTTC CACSPGGMYEQYF
NA NA TRBJ1-1 TRBV18 TGTGCCAGCTCACCATGGGCCCCGGGCACTGAAGCTTTCTTT CASSPWAPGTEAFF
once NA TRBJ2-1 TRBV5-1 TGCGCCAGCAGCTTGGCCTACGGGCAGTCCTACAATGAGCAGTTCTTC CASSLAYGQSYNEQFF
NA NA TRBJ2-1 TRBV5-1 TGCGCCAGCAGCGATGACGGGAGATACAATGAGCAGTTCTTC CASSDDGRYNEQFF
NA TRBD2 TRBJ2-1 TRBV5-6 TGTGCCAGCAGCATCTCCGGGACTAGCGAGAGTAGCGAGCAGTTCTTC CASSISGTSESSEQFF
NA NA TRBJ2-7 TRBV6-5 TGTGCCAGCAGAGCTGGACATGGCACCTACGAGCAGTACTTC CASRAGHGTYEQYF
once TRBD1 TRBJ2-2 TRBV11-2 TGTGCCAGCAGTCTCGACAGGGCTGAGGCCGGCGAAGTGACCGGGGAGCTGTTTTTT CASSLDRAEAGEVTGELFF
NA TRBD2 TRBJ2-3 TRBV18 TGTGCCAGCTCCGACCAAGCGGGAGGGCCCACAGATACGCAGTATTTT CASSDQAGGPTDTQYF
NA TRBD1 TRBJ1-2 TRBV28 TGTGCCAGCCGGGACAGGGGCTATGGCTACACCTTC CASRDRGYGYTF
NA NA TRBJ1-1 TRBV18 TGTGCCAGCTCACCAGGGTTGAACACTGAAGCTTTCTTT CASSPGLNTEAFF
once TRBD2 TRBJ2-1 TRBV18 TGTGCCAGCTCACCTGGCGCTAGCGGAGACAATGAGCAGTTCTTC CASSPGASGDNEQFF
NA NA TRBJ2-3 TRBV21-1 TGTGCCAGGGGTCGAATGGGAAAAGTCACAGATACGCAGTATTTT CARGRMGKVTDTQYF
NA NA TRBJ1-1 TRBV11-2 TGTGCCAGCAGCTTTACAGGCTACGCTGAAGCTTTCTTT CASSFTGYAEAFF
NA NA TRBJ2-7 TRBV12-5 TGTGCTAGTGGTTTGAAACCCTACGAGCAGTACTTC CASGLKPYEQYF
NA NA TRBJ2-7 TRBV21-1 TGTGCCAGCAGCACTTTGACTAGCGGTTACGAGCAGTACTTC CASSTLTSGYEQYF
NA NA TRBJ2-7 TRBV7-8 TGTGCCAGCAGCAGCGAACTAGTCTACGAGCAGTACTTC CASSSELVYEQYF
NA NA TRBJ1-1 TRBV7-3 TGTGCCAGCAGCTCCAAACCCGGGACAGAAGCTTTCTTT CASSSKPGTEAFF
NA NA TRBJ2-6 TRBV19 TGTGCCTCCGAACCTTCTGGGGCCAACGTCCTGACTTTC CASEPSGANVLTF